Each of the 28 T cell receptor beta chains below was sequenced from the same sample in a study of CD8 T cells in ankylosing spondylitis. Study-wide results and caveats: A motif of roughly 8 highly homologous TCR beta variants was seen as apparently characteristic of ankylosing spondylitis blood.

Antigens of these TCRs are unknown. TCRdb re-called the 5' RACE reads with MiXCR, one entry per CDR3 protein. The sample lists about 800,000 distinct CDR3 sequences; about an eighth were seen once. The material sequenced was blood, either unsorted or a sorted T cell fraction (not recorded which). The receptors derive from a male donor with ankylosing spondylitis.

The V call is TRBV20-1, the J call TRBJ1-2; perhaps TRBD1 as D (5 bases). The germline V gene has CDR1 DFQATT and CDR2 SNEGSKA (reference sequence). This CDR3 has 12 amino acids. V lost 1 base and J lost 8, with 11 bases in between. In DNA form, the CDR3 reads TGCAGTGCTAGAGGGAATACAGGCGGCTACACCTTC. Protein sequence: CSARGNTGGYTF.

This clonotype showed up many times. V usage is TRBV12-3 or TRBV12-4 and J usage is TRBJ1-6; 10 bases match TRBD1. CDR3 length equals 14 residues. V shed 7 bases, J shed 7 bases, and the junction held 4 bases outside the gene matches. CDR3 DNA: TGTGCCAGCACCCGGACAGGGGGAAATTCACCCCTCCACTTT. Amino acids: CASTRTGGNSPLHF.

The J gene is TRBJ1-1, the V gene TRBV20-1, with D maybe TRBD1 (6 bases). There are 13 residues in the CDR3. Germline CDR1 reads DFQATT; CDR2 reads SNEGSKA (reference sequence). V was clipped by 3 bases and J by 5 bases, with 13 bases between them. The CDR3 reads CSASQGMETEAFF. In nucleotides, the CDR3 is TGCAGTGCTAGCCAGGGGATGGAAACTGAAGCTTTCTTT.

The CDR3 sequence is CASSLEVRAEAFF. The CDR3 region has the DNA TGTGCCAGCAGCTTAGAGGTACGAGCTGAAGCTTTCTTT. This chain links TRBV7-2 with TRBJ1-1; no clear D gene. CDR1 is SGHTA, CDR2 FQGNSA, per germline. The CDR3 length is 13 residues. The V end lost 1 base, the J end lost 6 bases, and 9 bases lay between the germline ends.

This clonotype has a handful of counts. The rearrangement joins TRBV7-2 to TRBJ1-1; D ambiguous. Germline values: CDR1 SGHTA, CDR2 FQGNSA. Trimming removed 1 base at V and 3 bases at J, with 6 bases between. CDR3 length equals 13 residues. The CDR3 protein is CASSLEWDTEAFF. In DNA form, the CDR3 reads TGTGCCAGCAGCTTAGAGTGGGACACTGAAGCTTTCTTT.

This clonotype was observed a handful of times. The V gene is TRBV6-2 or TRBV6-3, the J gene TRBJ2-1, with D perhaps TRBD2 (6 bases). The CDR3 extends over 12 amino acids. Germline V gives CDR1 MNHEY, CDR2 SVGEGT. V dropped 6 bases and J dropped 8 bases, with 11 bases sitting between them. This chain's CDR3 is CASSLGLHEQFF. The CDR3, as DNA: TGTGCCAGCAGCCTCGGACTACATGAGCAGTTCTTC.

The rearrangement joins TRBV20-1 to TRBJ2-4; TRBD1 is a possible D gene (5 bases). The CDR3 has 16 amino acids. From germline, CDR1 is DFQATT and CDR2 SNEGSKA (reference sequence). V was clipped by 3 bases and J by 0 bases, with 15 bases between them. The CDR3 DNA reads TGCAGTGCTAGGGACAATATGGGGCTAGCCAAAAACATTCAGTACTTC. Its translation is CSARDNMGLAKNIQYF.

This clonotype was observed a handful of times. The chain has TRBV4-2 and TRBJ1-2; D is undetermined. Germline CDR1 and CDR2: LGHNA and YNFKEQ. The V end was cut by 0 bases, the J end by 2 bases, with 7 bases between. The CDR3 runs 14 residues. The CDR3 reads CASSQEPLNYGYTF. CDR3 coding DNA: TGTGCCAGCAGCCAAGAACCCCTAAACTATGGCTACACCTTC.

The chain joins TRBV12-3 or TRBV12-4 to TRBJ2-4; TRBD2 might be the D (6 bases). This CDR3 region has 14 residues. The germline V and J ends were trimmed by 2 bases and 8 bases, with 13 bases remaining between them. CDR3 DNA: TGTGCCAGCAGTTTAATGGCGGGAAGCGACATTCAGTACTTC. It codes for CASSLMAGSDIQYF.

There are a few counts of this clonotype. V and J are TRBV7-8 and TRBJ2-2, with D possibly matching TRBD2 (6 bases). Trimming took off 7 bases at V and 0 bases at J, with 21 bases between the two ends. This CDR3 contains 18 residues. Looked up from germline, CDR1 is SGHVS and CDR2 is FQNEAQ. CDR3 sequence: CASTQRAMRGPNTGELFF. CDR3 in DNA: TGTGCCAGCACCCAGAGGGCTATGCGGGGACCGAACACCGGGGAGCTGTTTTTT.

The rearrangement uses TRBV5-1 and TRBJ1-6, with D perhaps TRBD1 (6 bases). The V gene's germline CDR1 is SGHRS and CDR2 YFSETQ. Trimming pared 4 bases from V and 9 bases from J, leaving 23 bases between. CDR3 length: 17 amino acids. The CDR3 nucleotides are TGCGCCAGCAGCACCCTTACAGGGACATCAGGAGGTTCACCCCTCCACTTT. This translates into CASSTLTGTSGGSPLHF.

This clonotype was seen repeatedly, ten times or more. J is TRBJ2-2 and V is TRBV5-1; D is unresolved. CDR3 length equals 15 residues. Trimming left V 2 bases short and J 5 bases short, with 13 bases between. The germline V gene encodes CDR1 SGHRS and CDR2 YFSETQ. The CDR3 region is CASSFTFVSTGELFF. Here the CDR3 DNA reads TGCGCCAGCAGCTTTACCTTTGTCTCAACCGGGGAGCTGTTTTTT.

This clonotype has a count of ten or more. CDR3 sequence (DNA): TGCAGCGTGGCTGGGTTTCAAGAGACCCAGTACTTC. Residues: CSVAGFQETQYF. The V gene is TRBV29-1, the J gene TRBJ2-5; no definite D call. CDR1 and CDR2 from the germline V gene are SQVTM and ANQGSEA. The CDR3 sequence is 12 residues long. Between the trimmed V and J ends, which lost 6 bases and 2 bases, there was a span of 10 bases.

The chain links TRBV11-2 to TRBJ2-5, with D tentatively TRBD2 (6 bases). The CDR3 runs 14 residues. In germline, CDR1 is SGHAT, CDR2 FQNNGV. The V and J ends lost 5 bases and 3 bases respectively, with 13 bases between them. The CDR3 loop reads CASSPGSLEETQYF. The CDR3 bases are TGTGCCAGCAGCCCCGGGAGCCTTGAAGAGACCCAGTACTTC.

At least ten counts were recorded for this clonotype. This sequence joins TRBV7-2 and TRBJ1-1; no definite D call. CDR3 size: 14 residues. Germline loops: CDR1 SGHTA, CDR2 FQGNSA. V was trimmed by 2 bases and J by 10 bases, leaving 17 bases between them. CDR3 in DNA: TGTGCCAGCAGCTTAATGATCGCGGAGGGTTCAGCTTTCTTT. This translates into CASSLMIAEGSAFF.

The rearrangement links TRBV20-1 to TRBJ1-6; the D gene is possibly TRBD1 (5 bases). The V gene's germline CDR1 is DFQATT and CDR2 SNEGSKA (reference sequence). This CDR3 is 13 amino acids long. The V and J ends lost 6 bases and 7 bases respectively, with 13 bases between them. The CDR3 is CSADSFWNSPLHF. In DNA form, the CDR3 reads TGCAGTGCCGACAGTTTTTGGAATTCACCCCTCCACTTT.

This clonotype has at least ten counts. The chain combines TRBV5-4 with TRBJ2-5, with 13 bases fitting TRBD2. Germline CDR1 is SGHNT and CDR2 is YYREEE (reference sequence). V lost 7 bases to trimming and J lost 4 bases; unmatched junction nucleotides: 10. The CDR3 sequence is 16 residues long. The CDR3 nucleotides are TGTGCCAGCTCCTCGACTAGCGGGGGGAGGGGAGAGACCCAGTACTTC. Residues: CASSSTSGGRGETQYF.

The chain carries TRBV4-2 and TRBJ1-2; possible D gene TRBD1, 5 bases. This CDR3 is 16 amino acids long. V gave up 0 bases and J gave up 3 bases, with 14 bases separating them. CDR1 and CDR2 (germline): LGHNA, YNFKEQ. This CDR3 is CASSQDRRQGYYGYTF. In nucleotides, the CDR3 is TGTGCCAGCAGCCAAGATCGGAGGCAGGGCTACTATGGCTACACCTTC.

This clonotype was seen at least ten times. J is TRBJ2-7 and V is TRBV15, with 13 bases identical to TRBD2. The germline V gene encodes CDR1 LNHNV and CDR2 YYDKDF (reference sequence). This CDR3 region has 15 residues. The ends lost 3 bases at V and 1 base at J; junction bases unmatched: 0. The CDR3 loop reads CATSRGLAGSYEQYF. The CDR3 DNA follows: TGTGCCACCAGCAGGGGACTAGCGGGATCCTACGAGCAGTACTTC.

The chain recombines TRBV7-2 with TRBJ1-4, with TRBD1 identical over 8 bases. CDR1 and CDR2 (germline): SGHTA, FQGNSA. CDR3 length: 17 amino acids. The trim removed 6 bases at V and 5 bases at J, leaving 14 bases unmatched. CDR3 sequence: CASSSHWTGSSNEKLFF. CDR3 bases: TGTGCCAGCAGTTCACACTGGACAGGGAGTAGCAATGAAAAACTGTTTTTT.

This chain uses TRBV5-1 with TRBJ1-1, with TRBD1 identical over 12 bases. Germline values: CDR1 SGHRS, CDR2 YFSETQ. V dropped 4 bases and J dropped 4; count of bases not matched to a gene: 5. The CDR3 sequence is 15 residues long. The CDR3 coding sequence is TGCGCCAGCAGCCCGGGACAGGGGGCGACCACTGAAGCTTTCTTT. Residues: CASSPGQGATTEAFF.

The CDR3 is CASSLSAATDTQYF. The CDR3 coding sequence is TGTGCCAGCAGCTTATCCGCGGCGACAGATACGCAGTATTTT. The chain has TRBV7-2 and TRBJ2-3; unclear D gene. Trimming stripped 2 bases from V and 3 bases from J, with 9 bases between. Germline CDR1 is SGHTA and CDR2 is FQGNSA. The CDR3 contains 14 residues.

The sample holds a few counts of this clonotype. The genes are TRBV6-5 and TRBJ1-4; D is unclear. Deletions cut 0 bases from V and 2 bases from J, with 4 bases between. The CDR3 contains 14 residues. CDR1 is MNHEY, CDR2 SVGAGI, per germline. The CDR3 sequence: CASSYSVTNEKLFF. In DNA form, the CDR3 reads TGTGCCAGCAGTTACTCTGTTACTAATGAAAAACTGTTTTTT.

The rearrangement joins TRBV7-6 to TRBJ2-3; D is perhaps TRBD1 or TRBD2 (6 bases each). Germline loops: CDR1 SGHVS, CDR2 FNYEAQ. The CDR3 contains 16 residues. V lost 4 bases to trimming and J lost 2 bases, with 16 bases between them. The CDR3 sequence: CASSSPSGAVTDTQYF. Here the CDR3 DNA reads TGTGCCAGCAGCTCCCCGTCGGGGGCTGTCACAGATACGCAGTATTTT.

This clonotype was picked up many times. This rearrangement joins TRBV12-3 or TRBV12-4 to TRBJ1-2, with 10 bases matching TRBD1. The V and J ends lost 7 bases and 4 bases, in that order; junction bases with no gene match: 9. This CDR3 comprises 15 residues. This CDR3 reads CASTSGTGETYGYTF. DNA for the CDR3: TGTGCCAGCACCTCCGGGACAGGGGAGACCTATGGCTACACCTTC.

This clonotype was recorded at least ten times. The CDR3 region is CASSLEVSTGELFF. Here the CDR3 DNA reads TGCGCCAGCAGCTTGGAGGTCAGCACCGGGGAGCTGTTTTTT. This chain connects TRBV5-1 to TRBJ2-2, with unresolved D. Germline lookup yields CDR1 SGHRS and CDR2 YFSETQ. This CDR3 has 14 amino acids. V lost 0 bases and J 4 bases, leaving 7 bases between the germline ends.

This clonotype was seen a few times. The chain couples TRBV4-2 to TRBJ2-2, with TRBD2 identical over 12 bases. Germline-derived CDR1 and CDR2 are LGHNA and YNFKEQ. CDR3 length: 16 amino acids. Trimming removed 2 bases from V and 10 bases from J; junction bases left unmatched: 8. CDR3 loop: CASSQSLAGGNLELFF. CDR3 bases: TGTGCCAGCAGCCAAAGTCTAGCGGGGGGGAATCTGGAGCTGTTTTTT.

This clonotype was observed a handful of times. The rearrangement joins TRBV20-1 to TRBJ2-7; D perhaps matches TRBD1 (7 bases). Trimming shortened V by 0 bases and J by 7 bases, and 13 bases separated the two germline ends. This CDR3 region has 13 residues. CDR1 is DFQATT and CDR2 is SNEGSKA in the germline V gene (reference sequence). The DNA of the CDR3 is TGCAGTGCTAGAGATCGGAGGGGGCGGGAGCAGTACTTC. It specifies CSARDRRGREQYF.